The 9 T cell receptor beta chains below come from one sample, sequenced in a study of CD8+CD57+ T cells in acquired aplastic anemia. Genomic DNA provided the template from which TCR beta VDJ and CDR3 profiles were obtained. TCRdb independently ran MiXCR on the reads; one entry per CDR3 protein. The sample holds about 190,000 distinct CDR3 sequences, approximately 52% seen once. The sequenced sample was sorted CD4+, CD8+, or CD8+CD57+ T cells (not recorded which) from PBMCs. Receptors originate from a human donor in good health, serving as a control.

To note about this clonotype: One base away lies a much larger clone, so this may be a sequencing read error. The chain combines TRBV10-3 with TRBJ2-3; possible D gene TRBD2, 5 bases. This CDR3 contains 15 residues. The germline CDR1 and CDR2 sequences are ENHRY and SYGVKD. Here the CDR3 DNA reads TGTGCCATCAGTCCAGGAGACTACGACACAGATATGCAGTATTTT. This gives the protein CAISPGDYDTDMQYF.

The rearrangement joins TRBV7-2 to TRBJ2-7; 12 bases are shared with TRBD1. V lost 1 base to trimming and J lost 3 bases; unmatched junction nucleotides: 10. The CDR3 sequence is 18 residues long. Germline V gene lookup returns CDR1 SGHTA and CDR2 FQGNSA. The CDR3 DNA is TGTGCCAGCAGCTTAGAGGGGGCCGGGACAGGGGGCGGCTACGAGCAGTACTTC. Protein: CASSLEGAGTGGGYEQYF.

The chain has TRBV4-2 and TRBJ1-2; 8 positions agree with TRBD1. Germline assignment: CDR1 LGHNA and CDR2 YNFKEQ. There are 14 residues in the CDR3. Trimming removed 5 bases from V and 4 bases from J; junction bases left unmatched: 6. CDR3 DNA sequence: TGTGCCAGCAGCATAGGACAGGGAGGCTATGGCTACACCTTC. Its translation: CASSIGQGGYGYTF.

The gene calls are TRBV29-1 and TRBJ1-1; 8 nucleotides agree with TRBD1. V was pared by 8 bases and J by 4 bases, with 9 bases of the junction left unmatched. CDR1 is SQVTM, CDR2 ANQGSEA, per germline. There are 13 residues in the CDR3. CDR3 DNA: TGCAGCTCTTCAGGGGGCGCGGGCACTGAAGCTTTCTTT. Its translation: CSSSGGAGTEAFF.

Many counts were recorded for this clonotype. CDR3 loop: CASSLASRGTEAFF. Written as DNA, the CDR3 is TGTGCCAGCAGCTTAGCGTCCAGGGGCACTGAAGCTTTCTTT. The chain is built from TRBV7-2 and TRBJ1-1; weak D call: TRBD1 (6 bases). The CDR3 spans 14 residues. Germline V gives CDR1 SGHTA, CDR2 FQGNSA. Trimming cost V 0 bases and J 4 bases, with 9 bases left between them.

J is TRBJ2-3 and V is TRBV2; D is perhaps TRBD2 (7 bases). The CDR3 length is 15 residues. Between the trimmed V and J ends, which lost 7 bases and 4 bases, there was a span of 18 bases. Germline lookup yields CDR1 SNHLY and CDR2 FYNNEI. The CDR3 DNA reads TGTGCCAGCAAACCTCGCGGGGGCCAGGCAGATACGCAGTATTTT. Its translation: CASKPRGGQADTQYF. Using reference TRBV2 and TRBJ2-3 for the parts outside the CDR3, the full variable domain is EPEVTQTPSHQVTQMGQEVILRCVPISNHLYFYWYRQILGQKVEFLVSFYNNEISEKSEIFDDQFSVERPDGSNFTLKIRSTKLEDSAMYFCASKPRGGQADTQYFGPGTRLTVL.

This clonotype was picked up a small number of times. The rearrangement links TRBV19 to TRBJ1-6; 10 nucleotides align to TRBD1. Germline lookup yields CDR1 LNHDA and CDR2 SQIVND (reference sequence). With 4 bases clipped from V and 9 bases from J, the junction kept 6 bases outside the gene matches. The CDR3 is made up of 15 amino acids. The CDR3 nucleotides read TGTGCCAGTAGTAGTTCGACAGGGGGCTCTTCACCCCTCCACTTT. Translation: CASSSSTGGSSPLHF. Full variable domain (remainder filled in from reference TRBV19 and TRBJ1-6): DGGITQSPKYLFRKEGQNVTLSCEQNLNHDAMYWYRQDPGQGLRLIYYSQIVNDFQKGDIAEGYSVSREKKESFPLTVTSAQKNPTAFYLCASSSSTGGSSPLHFGNGTRLTVT.

This clonotype was seen many times. The chain has TRBV20-1 and TRBJ2-3, with TRBD1 matching over 8 bases. The CDR3 has 14 residues. Germline V gene data show CDR1 as DFQATT and CDR2 as SNEGSKA (reference sequence). J gave up 0 bases and V 1 base, and 0 bases lay outside the gene matches. The CDR3 DNA follows: TGCAGTGCTAGAGGGACAGGGAGCACAGATACGCAGTATTTT. Residues: CSARGTGSTDTQYF.

As concerns this clonotype: One end of the junction does not line up with germline, which may come from a read error. The CDR3 reads CASSLDYWDTQYF. For the CDR3, the DNA is TGTGCCAGCAGCCTAGACTACTGGGATACGCAGTACTTT. The genes are TRBV7-8 and TRBJ2-3, with a weak D call TRBD2 (5 bases). There are 13 residues in the CDR3. The germline V gene encodes CDR1 SGHVS and CDR2 FQNEAQ.